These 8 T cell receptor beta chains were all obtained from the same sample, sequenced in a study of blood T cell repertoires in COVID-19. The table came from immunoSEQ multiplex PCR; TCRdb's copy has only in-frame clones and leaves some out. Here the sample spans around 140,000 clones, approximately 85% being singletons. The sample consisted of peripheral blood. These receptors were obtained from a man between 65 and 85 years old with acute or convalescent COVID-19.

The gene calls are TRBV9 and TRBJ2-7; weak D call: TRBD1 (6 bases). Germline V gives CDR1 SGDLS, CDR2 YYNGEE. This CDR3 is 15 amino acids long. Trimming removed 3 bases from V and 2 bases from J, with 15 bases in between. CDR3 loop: CASSASLTGAYEQYF. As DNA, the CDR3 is TGTGCCAGCAGCGCATCCTTGACAGGCGCCTACGAGCAGTACTTC.

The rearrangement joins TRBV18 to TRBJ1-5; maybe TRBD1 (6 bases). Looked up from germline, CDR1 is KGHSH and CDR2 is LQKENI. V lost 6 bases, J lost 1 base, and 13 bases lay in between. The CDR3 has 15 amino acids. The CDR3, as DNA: TGTGCCAGCTCCCTGACAGGATCAAGCAATCAGCCCCAGCATTTT. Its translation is CASSLTGSSNQPQHF.

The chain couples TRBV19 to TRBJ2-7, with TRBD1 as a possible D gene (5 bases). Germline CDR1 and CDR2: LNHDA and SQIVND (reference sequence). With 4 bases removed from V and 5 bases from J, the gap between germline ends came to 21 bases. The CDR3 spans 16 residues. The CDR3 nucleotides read TGTGCCAGTAGTACGAAGGGGTCAGGGTCCCCCCACGAGCAGTACTTC. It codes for CASSTKGSGSPHEQYF.

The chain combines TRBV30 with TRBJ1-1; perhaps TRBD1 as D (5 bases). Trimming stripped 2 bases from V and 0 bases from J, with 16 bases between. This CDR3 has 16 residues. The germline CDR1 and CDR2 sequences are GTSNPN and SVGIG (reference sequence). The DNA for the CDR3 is TGTGCCTGGAGTTCCTGGGAGGGGCGGATGAACACTGAAGCTTTCTTT. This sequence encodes CAWSSWEGRMNTEAFF.

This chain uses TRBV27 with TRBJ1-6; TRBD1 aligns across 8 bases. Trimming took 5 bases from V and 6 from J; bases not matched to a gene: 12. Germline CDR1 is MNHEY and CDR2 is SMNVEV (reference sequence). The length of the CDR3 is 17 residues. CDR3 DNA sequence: TGTGCCAGCAGTCCTACCACGCAGGGGGCGGGTAATTCACCCCTCCACTTT. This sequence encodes CASSPTTQGAGNSPLHF.

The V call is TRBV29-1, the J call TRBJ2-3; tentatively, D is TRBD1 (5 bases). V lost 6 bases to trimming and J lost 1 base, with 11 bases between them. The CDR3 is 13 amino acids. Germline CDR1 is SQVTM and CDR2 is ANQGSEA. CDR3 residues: CSVDTRGTDTQYF. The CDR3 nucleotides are TGCAGCGTGGATACCAGGGGCACAGATACGCAGTATTTT.

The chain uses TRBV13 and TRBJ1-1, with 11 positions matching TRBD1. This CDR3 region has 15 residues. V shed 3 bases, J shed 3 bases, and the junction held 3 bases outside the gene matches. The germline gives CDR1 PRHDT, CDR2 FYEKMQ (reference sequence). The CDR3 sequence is CASSFRDRGYTEAFF. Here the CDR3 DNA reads TGTGCCAGCAGCTTCCGGGACAGGGGGTACACTGAAGCTTTCTTT.

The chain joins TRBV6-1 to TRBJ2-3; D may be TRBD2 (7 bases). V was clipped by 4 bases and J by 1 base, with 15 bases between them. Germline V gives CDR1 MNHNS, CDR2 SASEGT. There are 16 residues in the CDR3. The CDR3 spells CASSGRGGKGTDTQYF. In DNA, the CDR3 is TGTGCCAGCAGTGGGAGGGGGGGCAAAGGCACAGATACGCAGTATTTT.